This T cell receptor (beta chain) was sequenced in a study of response to subunit inactivated influenza vaccine. In regard to this clonotype: The antigen is not known.

Losses at the gene ends were 3 bases for V and 2 bases for J; bases not matched to a gene: 8. Germline V gene data show CDR1 as DFQATT and CDR2 as SNEGSKA (reference sequence). The CDR3 runs 16 residues. Study-level findings and limits: T cells newly recruited by each seasonal influenza vaccination are few, the authors suggested.

TCRdb fed the RT-PCR reads into MiXCR, producing one record per CDR3 protein. The sample records roughly 500,000 distinct CDR3 sequences, about 25% being singletons. The sample consisted of CD4+ T cells sorted from PBMCs, taken more than 4 days after vaccination. The chain joins TRBV20-1 to TRBJ2-3; 10 nucleotides align to TRBD2. This sequence originates from a man in his forties or fifties who received an inactivated influenza vaccine. The CDR3 loop reads CSASSLAGVNTDTQYF. The CDR3 region has the DNA TGCAGTGCTAGTTCGCTAGCGGGAGTCAACACAGATACGCAGTATTTT.